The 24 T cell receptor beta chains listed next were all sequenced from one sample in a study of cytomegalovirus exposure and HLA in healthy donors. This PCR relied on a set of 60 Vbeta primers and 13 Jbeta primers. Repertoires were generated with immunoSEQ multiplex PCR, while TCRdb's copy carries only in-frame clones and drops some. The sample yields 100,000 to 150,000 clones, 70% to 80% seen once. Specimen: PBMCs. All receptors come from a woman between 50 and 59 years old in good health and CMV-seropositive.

CDR3 coding DNA: TGTGCCAGCAGTGAGGGGACAGGGATCTACAATGAGCAGTTCTTC. This sequence encodes CASSEGTGIYNEQFF. V usage is TRBV6-1 and J usage is TRBJ2-1; 9 bases are shared with TRBD1. The CDR3 is made up of 15 amino acids. The V gene end was trimmed by 3 bases and the J gene end by 3 bases; junction bases not matched to a gene: 3. Germline lookup yields CDR1 MNHNS and CDR2 SASEGT.

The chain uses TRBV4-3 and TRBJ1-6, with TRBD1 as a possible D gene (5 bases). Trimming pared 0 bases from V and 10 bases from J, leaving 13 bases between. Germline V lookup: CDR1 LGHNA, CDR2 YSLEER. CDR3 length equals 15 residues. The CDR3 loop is CASSQDSGMGSPLHF. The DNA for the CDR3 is TGCGCCAGCAGCCAAGATTCAGGGATGGGCTCACCCCTCCACTTT.

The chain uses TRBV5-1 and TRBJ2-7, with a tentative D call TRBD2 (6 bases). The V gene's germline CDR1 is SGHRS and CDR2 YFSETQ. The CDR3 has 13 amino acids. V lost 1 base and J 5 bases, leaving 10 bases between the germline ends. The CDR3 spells CASSLPRLDEQYF. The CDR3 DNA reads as TGCGCCAGCAGCTTGCCCCGACTAGACGAGCAGTACTTC.

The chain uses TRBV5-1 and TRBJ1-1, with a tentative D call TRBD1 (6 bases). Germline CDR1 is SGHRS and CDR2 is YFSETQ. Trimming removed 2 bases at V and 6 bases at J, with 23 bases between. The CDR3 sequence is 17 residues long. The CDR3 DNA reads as TGCGCCAGCAGCTTCTCAGGGGAGGGTGCGATTTACCCTGAAGCTTTCTTT. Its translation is CASSFSGEGAIYPEAFF.

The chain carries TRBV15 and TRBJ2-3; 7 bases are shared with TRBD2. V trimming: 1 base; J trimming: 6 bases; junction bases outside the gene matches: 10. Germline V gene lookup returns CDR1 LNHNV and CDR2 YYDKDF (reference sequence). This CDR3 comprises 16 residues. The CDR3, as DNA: TGTGCCACCAGCAGAGGTTGGGCGGGAGTGGGGGATACGCAGTATTTT. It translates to CATSRGWAGVGDTQYF.

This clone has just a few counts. The chain's CDR3 is CASSLPGHRNEKLFF. CDR3 DNA sequence: TGTGCCAGCAGCTTACCGGGACACAGAAATGAAAAACTGTTTTTT. The chain recombines TRBV7-8 with TRBJ1-4; D is perhaps TRBD1 (6 bases). V lost 2 bases, J lost 5 bases, and 12 bases lay in between. This CDR3 has 15 residues. In germline, CDR1 is SGHVS, CDR2 FQNEAQ.

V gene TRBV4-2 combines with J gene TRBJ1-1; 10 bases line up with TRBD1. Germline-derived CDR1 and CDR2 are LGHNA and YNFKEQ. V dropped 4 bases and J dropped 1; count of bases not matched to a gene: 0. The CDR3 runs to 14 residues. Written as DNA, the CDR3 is TGTGCCAGCAGCCGGACAGGGGGGAACACTGAAGCTTTCTTT. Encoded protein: CASSRTGGNTEAFF.

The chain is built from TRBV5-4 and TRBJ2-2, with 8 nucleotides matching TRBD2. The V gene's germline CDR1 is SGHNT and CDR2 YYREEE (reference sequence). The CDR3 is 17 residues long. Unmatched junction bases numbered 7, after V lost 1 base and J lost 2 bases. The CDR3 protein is CASSLYLGGGNTGELFF. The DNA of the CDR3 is TGTGCCAGCAGCTTGTATCTCGGGGGGGGTAACACCGGGGAGCTGTTTTTT. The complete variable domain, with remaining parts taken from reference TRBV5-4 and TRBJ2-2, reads ETGVTQSPTHLIKTRGQQVTLRCSSQSGHNTVSWYQQALGQGPQFIFQYYREEENGRGNFPPRFSGLQFPNYSSELNVNALELDDSALYLCASSLYLGGGNTGELFFGEGSRLTVL.

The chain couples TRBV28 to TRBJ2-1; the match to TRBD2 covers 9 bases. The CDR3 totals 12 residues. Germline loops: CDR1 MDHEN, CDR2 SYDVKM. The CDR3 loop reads CATTSGDNEQFF. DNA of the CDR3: TGTGCGACGACTAGCGGTGACAATGAGCAGTTCTTC.

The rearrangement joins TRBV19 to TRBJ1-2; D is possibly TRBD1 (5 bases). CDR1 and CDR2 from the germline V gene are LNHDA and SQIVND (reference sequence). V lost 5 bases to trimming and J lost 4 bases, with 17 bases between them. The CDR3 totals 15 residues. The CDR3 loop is CASSETGKGVYGYTF. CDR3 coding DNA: TGTGCCAGTAGTGAAACAGGAAAAGGGGTCTATGGCTACACCTTC.

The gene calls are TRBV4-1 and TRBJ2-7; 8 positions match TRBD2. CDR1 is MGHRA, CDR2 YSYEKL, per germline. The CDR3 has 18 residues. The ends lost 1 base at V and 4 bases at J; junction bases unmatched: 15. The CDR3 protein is CASSQGRGASGPEYEQYF. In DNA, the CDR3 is TGCGCCAGCAGCCAAGGCCGAGGGGCTAGCGGGCCCGAGTACGAGCAGTACTTC.

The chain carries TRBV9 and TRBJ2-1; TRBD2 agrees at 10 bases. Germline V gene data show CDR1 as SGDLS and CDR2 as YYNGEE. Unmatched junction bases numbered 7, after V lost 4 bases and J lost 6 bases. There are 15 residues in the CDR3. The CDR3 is CASSQGVAGGNEQFF. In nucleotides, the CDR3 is TGTGCCAGCAGCCAAGGGGTAGCGGGGGGCAATGAGCAGTTCTTC.

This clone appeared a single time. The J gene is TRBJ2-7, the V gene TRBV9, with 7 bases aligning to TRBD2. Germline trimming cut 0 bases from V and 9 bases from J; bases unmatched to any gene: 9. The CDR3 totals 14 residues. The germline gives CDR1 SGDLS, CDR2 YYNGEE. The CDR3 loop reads CASSVGDGRGGQYF. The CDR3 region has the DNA TGTGCCAGCAGCGTAGGTGATGGGAGGGGCGGGCAGTACTTC.

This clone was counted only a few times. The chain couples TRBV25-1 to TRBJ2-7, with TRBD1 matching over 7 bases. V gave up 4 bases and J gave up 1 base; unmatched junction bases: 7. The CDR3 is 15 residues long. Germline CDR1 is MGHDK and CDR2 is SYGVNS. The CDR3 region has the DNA TGTGCCAGCAGTGCTTCGGGACAGAGGTCCTACGAGCAGTACTTC. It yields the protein CASSASGQRSYEQYF.

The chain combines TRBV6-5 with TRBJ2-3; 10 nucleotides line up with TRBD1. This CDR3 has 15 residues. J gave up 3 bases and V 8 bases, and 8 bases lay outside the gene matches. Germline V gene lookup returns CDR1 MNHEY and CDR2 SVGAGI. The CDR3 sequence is CASVKPGQGTDTQYF. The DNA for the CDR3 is TGTGCCAGCGTTAAACCGGGACAGGGGACAGATACGCAGTATTTT.

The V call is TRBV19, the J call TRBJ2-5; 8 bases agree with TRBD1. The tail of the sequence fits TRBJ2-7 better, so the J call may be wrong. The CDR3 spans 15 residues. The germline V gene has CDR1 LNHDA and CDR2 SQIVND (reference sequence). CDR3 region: CASSKSTGTGYEQYF. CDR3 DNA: TGTGCCAGTAGTAAGAGTACCGGGACAGGCTACGAGCAGTACTTC.

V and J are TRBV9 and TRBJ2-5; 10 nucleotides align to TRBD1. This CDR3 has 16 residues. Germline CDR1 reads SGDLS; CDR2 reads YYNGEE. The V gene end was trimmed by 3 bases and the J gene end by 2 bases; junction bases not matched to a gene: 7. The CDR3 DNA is TGTGCCAGCAGCGAGGGACAGGGGTTTGGGCAAGAGACCCAGTACTTC. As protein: CASSEGQGFGQETQYF.

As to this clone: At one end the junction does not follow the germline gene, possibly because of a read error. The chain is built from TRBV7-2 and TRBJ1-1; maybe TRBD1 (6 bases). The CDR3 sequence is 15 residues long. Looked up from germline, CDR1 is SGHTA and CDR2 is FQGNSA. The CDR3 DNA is TGTGCCAGCAGGTTAGGGCGGGGGCAAACAGGTGAAGCTTTCTTT. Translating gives CASRLGRGQTGEAFF.

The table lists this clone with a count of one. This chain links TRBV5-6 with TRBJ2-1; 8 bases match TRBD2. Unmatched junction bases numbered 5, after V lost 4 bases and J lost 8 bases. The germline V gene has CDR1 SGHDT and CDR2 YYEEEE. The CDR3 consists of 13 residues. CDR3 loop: CASSLGLAYEQFF. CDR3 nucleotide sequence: TGTGCCAGCAGCCTCGGACTAGCCTATGAGCAGTTCTTC.

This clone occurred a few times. CDR3 DNA sequence: TGTGCCTGGAGCGGAGGGGGGGATGAAAAACTGTTTTTT. This sequence encodes CAWSGGGDEKLFF. The rearrangement uses TRBV30 and TRBJ1-4; possible D gene TRBD1, 6 bases. V lost 3 bases, J lost 6 bases, and 11 bases lay in between. This CDR3 comprises 13 residues. Germline V lookup: CDR1 GTSNPN, CDR2 SVGIG (reference sequence).

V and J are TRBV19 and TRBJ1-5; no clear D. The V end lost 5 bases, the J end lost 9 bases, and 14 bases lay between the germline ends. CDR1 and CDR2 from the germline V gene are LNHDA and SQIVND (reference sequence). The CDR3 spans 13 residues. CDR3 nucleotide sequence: TGTGCCAGTAGTCCTCATAGAGAGCGGCCCCAGCATTTT. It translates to CASSPHRERPQHF.

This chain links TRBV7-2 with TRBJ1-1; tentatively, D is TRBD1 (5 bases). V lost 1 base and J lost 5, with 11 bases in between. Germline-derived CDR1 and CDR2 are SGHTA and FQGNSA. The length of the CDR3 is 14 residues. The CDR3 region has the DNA TGTGCCAGCAGCTTAGACCAGGGAGGAACTGAAGCTTTCTTT. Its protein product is CASSLDQGGTEAFF.

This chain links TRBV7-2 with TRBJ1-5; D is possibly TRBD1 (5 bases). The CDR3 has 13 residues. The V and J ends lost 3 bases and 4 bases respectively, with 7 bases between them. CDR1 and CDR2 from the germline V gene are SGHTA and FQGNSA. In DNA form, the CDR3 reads TGTGCCAGCAGCTTTAACAGGAATCAGCCCCAGCATTTT. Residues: CASSFNRNQPQHF.

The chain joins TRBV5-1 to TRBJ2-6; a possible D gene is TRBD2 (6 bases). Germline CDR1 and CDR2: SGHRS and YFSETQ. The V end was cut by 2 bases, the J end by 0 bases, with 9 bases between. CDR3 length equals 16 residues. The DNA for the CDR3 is TGCGCCAGCAGCTTTGGGGGGATCTCTGGGGCCAACGTCCTGACTTTC. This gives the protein CASSFGGISGANVLTF.